The clone carrying this T cell receptor (beta chain) was found many times. A library made for alpha chains picked up this beta chain off target, so its size means little. TCRdb reprocessed the 5' RACE reads via MiXCR and lists one record per CDR3 protein. The sample has 5,000 or so distinct CDR3 sequences; around 18% are singletons. The V segment lost 6 bases and the J segment 4 bases; nucleotides outside the gene matches: 4. CDR3 size: 14 residues. Looked up from germline, CDR1 is SNHLY and CDR2 is FYNNEI. The data belong to a study of spatial heterogeneity in lung cancer. Across the whole study: Detected beta-chain sequences consistently exceeded alpha-chain sequences. Combinations of a unique TCR and a UMI were tallied in raw reads, and on average each appeared more than ten times.

Time point reported: sample taken at primary tumor resection. In each case, whole RNA from tumor, nontumor lung or frozen PBMC was sequenced unsorted. J is TRBJ2-2 and V is TRBV2; 8 bases are shared with TRBD1. This clonotype was obtained from a male donor with early-stage non-small cell lung cancer. This specimen consisted of normal lung tissue next to the tumor, obtained at surgery. CDR3 sequence reads: CASRWTGTTGELFF. DNA of the CDR3: TGTGCCAGCAGATGGACAGGGACCACCGGGGAGCTGTTTTTT.